The rows below give T cell receptor beta chains drawn from one sample of a study of blood T cells in healthy people across ages. TCRdb independently ran MiXCR on the 5' RACE reads; one entry per CDR3 protein. The sample has hundreds of thousands of distinct CDR3 sequences; approximately 48% are singletons. The sequenced sample consisted of blood. The receptors here all came from a man aged 60-69 years in good health. The CDR3 runs from the conserved cysteine through the conserved F or W. D genes are given only for firm matches. Rows give clone size only sometimes, using once, few, many, or a class for an expanded clone.

>-|TRBJ1-5|TRBD1|TRBV30
CAWSGTGKQPQHF
TGTGCCTGGAGTGGGACAGGAAAGCAGCCCCAGCATTTT
>-|TRBJ2-1|-|TRBV13
CASGPGTREGQEQFF
TGTGCCAGCGGCCCCGGGACTAGAGAGGGACAGGAGCAGTTCTTC
>-|TRBJ2-5|-|TRBV7-9
CASSRETGEQYF
TGTGCCAGCAGTCGTGAGACCGGGGAGCAGTACTTC
>-|TRBJ2-3|TRBD2|TRBV20-1
CSARAASGYTDTQYF
TGCAGTGCTAGAGCGGCTAGCGGTTACACAGATACGCAGTATTTT
>-|TRBJ1-1|-|TRBV7-2
CASSLAPGMNTEAFF
TGTGCCAGCAGCTTAGCTCCGGGGATGAACACTGAAGCTTTCTTT
>few|TRBJ1-6|-|TRBV7-6
CASSDQSSYNSPLHF
TGTGCCAGCAGCGATCAGAGCTCCTATAATTCACCCCTCCACTTT
>-|TRBJ2-3|TRBD2|TRBV20-1
CSARDHQGLAGGGTQYF
TGCAGTGCTAGAGATCACCAGGGACTAGCGGGGGGCGGTACGCAGTATTTT
>many|TRBJ2-7|-|TRBV27
CASSTGSSYEQYF
TGTGCCAGCAGTACCGGGTCCAGCTACGAGCAGTACTTC
>-|TRBJ2-1|TRBD2|TRBV10-2
CASSDKRGAEFF
TGCGCCAGCAGTGATAAGCGGGGGGCCGAGTTCTTC
>once|TRBJ2-1|TRBD2|TRBV9
CASSTTAGVYNEQFF
TGTGCCAGCAGCACAACCGCGGGGGTCTACAATGAGCAGTTCTTC
>-|TRBJ2-6|-|TRBV11-1
CASSFAGANVLTF
TGTGCCAGCAGCTTTGCCGGGGCCAACGTCCTGACTTTC
>-|TRBJ2-3|-|TRBV6-5
CASSSNKWDTQYF
TGTGCCAGCAGTTCGAATAAATGGGATACGCAGTATTTT
>few|TRBJ2-7|-|TRBV28
CASSPGGTGTYEQYF
TGTGCCAGCAGCCCTGGGGGCACAGGGACGTACGAGCAGTACTTC
>few|TRBJ2-3|TRBD2|TRBV27
CASSHWTSGGYTDTQYF
TGTGCCAGCAGTCATTGGACTAGCGGGGGCTACACAGATACGCAGTATTTT
>-|TRBJ2-7|TRBD2|TRBV20-1
CSASLASGGATEQYF
TGCAGTGCTAGTCTGGCTAGCGGGGGGGCCACTGAGCAGTACTTC
>few|TRBJ2-5|TRBD1|TRBV6-1
CASSVGLQGSRETQYF
TGTGCCAGCAGTGTTGGTCTACAGGGGTCCCGTGAGACCCAGTACTTC
>few|TRBJ2-4|-|TRBV7-9
CASSLSIGNIQYF
TGTGCCAGCAGCTTATCTATAGGAAACATTCAGTACTTC
>-|TRBJ2-7|-|TRBV7-2
CASSHGPKTYEQYF
TGTGCCAGCAGCCACGGACCGAAAACCTACGAGCAGTACTTC
>few|TRBJ2-7|-|TRBV12-3/TRBV12-4
CASSGPVPGRNEQYF
TGTGCCAGCAGTGGACCCGTACCGGGGAGGAACGAGCAGTACTTC
>-|TRBJ1-2|-|TRBV12-3/TRBV12-4
CASSLGTRGYGYTF
TGTGCCAGCAGTTTAGGGACCAGGGGCTATGGCTACACCTTC
>-|TRBJ2-5|-|TRBV15
CATSRDLDRKETQYF
TGTGCCACCAGCAGAGATCTTGACAGGAAAGAGACCCAGTACTTC
>-|TRBJ1-4|-|TRBV30
CAWKLGREKLFF
TGTGCCTGGAAATTGGGGAGGGAAAAACTGTTTTTT
>few|TRBJ2-3|TRBD2|TRBV5-1
CASSLEASAGGDTQYF
TGCGCCAGCAGCTTGGAGGCTAGCGCGGGAGGAGATACGCAGTATTTT
>many|TRBJ2-5|-|TRBV5-6
CASSLSRAEETQYF
TGTGCCAGCAGCTTAAGCAGGGCGGAAGAGACCCAGTACTTC
>-|TRBJ2-7|-|TRBV20-1
CSASRPPYEQYF
TGCAGTGCTAGTCGCCCCCCCTACGAGCAGTACTTC
>-|TRBJ2-7|TRBD2|TRBV20-1
CSGTSTYEQYF
TGCAGCGGGACTAGCACCTACGAGCAGTACTTC
>-|TRBJ1-6|-|TRBV27
CASSSAGSSPLHF
TGTGCCAGCAGTTCCGCCGGGAGTTCACCCCTCCACTTT
>once|TRBJ1-4|TRBD1|TRBV7-9
CASSSRVRGRTNEKLFF
TGTGCCAGCAGCTCGAGGGTCAGGGGGCGGACTAATGAAAAACTGTTTTTT
>few|TRBJ1-2|-|TRBV10-3
CAISEKGGYGYTF
TGTGCCATCAGTGAAAAGGGTGGCTATGGCTACACCTTC
>-|TRBJ1-6|TRBD1|TRBV2
CASSGSGTVNSPLHF
TGTGCCAGCAGTGGCTCCGGGACAGTTAATTCACCCCTCCACTTT
>-|TRBJ1-2|-|TRBV7-2
CASSAGRTGFYGYTF
TGTGCCAGCAGCGCGGGTCGTACAGGGTTTTATGGCTACACCTTC
>-|TRBJ1-5|-|TRBV3-1
CASSQAREVQPQHF
TGTGCCAGCAGCCAAGCAAGGGAGGTCCAGCCCCAGCATTTT
>-|TRBJ1-5|TRBD1|TRBV12-3/TRBV12-4
CASSLKAGGNQPQHF
TGTGCCAGCAGTTTAAAGGCAGGGGGGAATCAGCCCCAGCATTTT
>few|TRBJ2-3|-|TRBV5-5
CASSLEPLFTDTQYF
TGTGCCAGCAGCTTGGAACCACTATTCACAGATACGCAGTATTTT
>few|TRBJ2-1|TRBD2|TRBV20-1
CSARDDRTSNEQFF
TGCAGTGCTAGAGATGATAGGACTAGCAATGAGCAGTTCTTC
>-|TRBJ2-7|TRBD1|TRBV30
CAWNRGALYEQYF
TGTGCCTGGAACAGGGGTGCCCTCTACGAGCAGTACTTC
>-|TRBJ2-5|-|TRBV6-2/TRBV6-3
CASGARLETQYF
TGTGCCAGTGGGGCCCGTCTGGAGACCCAGTACTTC
>many|TRBJ2-7|-|TRBV25-1
CASSESVFTYEQYF
TGTGCCAGCAGTGAATCCGTATTCACCTACGAGCAGTACTTC
>-|TRBJ1-6|TRBD1|TRBV20-1
CSARGPRGQGAVSYNSPLHF
TGCAGTGCTAGAGGCCCCCGGGGACAGGGAGCGGTCTCGTATAATTCACCCCTCCACTTT
>few|TRBJ2-3|-|TRBV5-8
CASSLGGVSTDTQYF
TGTGCCAGCAGCTTGGGCGGGGTGAGCACAGATACGCAGTATTTT
>once|TRBJ2-7|-|TRBV2
CASSHRDSYEQYF
TGTGCCAGCAGTCACCGGGACTCCTACGAGCAGTACTTC
>-|TRBJ2-5|-|TRBV29-1
CSVGMSQETQYF
TGCAGCGTTGGAATGTCACAAGAGACCCAGTACTTC
>-|TRBJ2-7|-|TRBV7-2
CASSLLGAEQYF
TGTGCCAGCAGCCTCCTAGGAGCCGAGCAGTACTTC
>-|TRBJ2-1|-|TRBV18
CASSGGQLGEFF
TGTGCCAGCTCGGGCGGACAGTTAGGCGAGTTCTTC
>-|TRBJ2-5|TRBD2|TRBV29-1
CSVESGGSDRYNEQYF
TGCAGCGTTGAATCGGGGGGGTCTGACAGATACAATGAGCAGTACTTC
>-|TRBJ2-3|-|TRBV12-3/TRBV12-4
CASSTAVTDTQYF
TGTGCCAGCAGCACCGCGGTCACAGATACGCAGTATTTT
>-|TRBJ2-1|TRBD2|TRBV29-1
CSVSGGRKEQFF
TGCAGCGTTTCGGGGGGGCGCAAGGAGCAGTTCTTC
>-|TRBJ2-7|-|TRBV6-5
CASSYFSGQPKATYEQYF
TGTGCCAGCAGTTACTTCTCCGGACAGCCCAAGGCTACCTACGAGCAGTACTTC
>-|TRBJ1-1|-|TRBV5-6
CASTYRWHTEAFF
TGTGCCAGTACATACAGGTGGCACACTGAAGCTTTCTTT
>-|TRBJ2-5|TRBD2|TRBV20-1
CSARIASGGVETQYF
TGCAGTGCTAGAATCGCTAGCGGGGGGGTAGAGACCCAGTACTTC
>-|TRBJ1-4|TRBD1|TRBV7-9
CASSTRQGALEKLFF
TGTGCCAGCAGCACCCGACAGGGCGCTCTCGAAAAACTGTTTTTT
>once|TRBJ2-1|TRBD2|TRBV7-2
CANSYLAGGPYEQFF
TGTGCCAACAGCTATCTAGCGGGGGGGCCCTATGAGCAGTTCTTC
>few|TRBJ2-7|TRBD1|TRBV9
CASSPSGQASYEQYF
TGTGCCAGCAGCCCTTCGGGACAGGCCTCCTACGAGCAGTACTTC